The next 23 T cell receptor beta chains were all read from a single sample in a study of technical replicates of blood from four donors. Using immunoSEQ multiplex PCR, the repertoire was profiled, and TCRdb retains in-frame clones only, with some absent. The data show about 60,000 clones, more than 85% seen once. Source material: PBMCs. These receptors originate from a human donor in good health. Some clones in this sample may be carry-over from other donors' samples.

This chain joins TRBV29-1 and TRBJ1-5; TRBD1 aligns across 7 bases. V dropped 5 bases and J dropped 5; count of bases not matched to a gene: 9. This CDR3 is 14 amino acids long. In germline, CDR1 is SQVTM, CDR2 ANQGSEA. The CDR3: CSVRDSRIDQPQHF. The DNA for the CDR3 is TGCAGCGTTAGGGACAGCAGGATAGATCAGCCCCAGCATTTT.

The genes are TRBV11-1 and TRBJ2-3, with 8 bases fitting TRBD1. The germline gives CDR1 SGHAT, CDR2 FQDESV (reference sequence). Trimming cost V 5 bases and J 5 bases; bases outside gene matches: 3. The CDR3 runs 13 residues. The CDR3 loop reads CASSPDRGDTQYF. As DNA, the CDR3 is TGTGCCAGCAGCCCCGACAGGGGAGATACGCAGTATTTT.

The chain carries TRBV2 and TRBJ1-2; D gene unclear. V lost 7 bases and J lost 0, with 9 bases in between. The germline V gene encodes CDR1 SNHLY and CDR2 FYNNEI. The CDR3 length is 13 residues. CDR3 region: CASTTRANYGYTF. In DNA form, the CDR3 reads TGTGCCAGCACGACACGAGCTAACTATGGCTACACCTTC.

The rearrangement uses TRBV19 and TRBJ1-2; 8 nucleotides line up with TRBD1. Germline V gene data show CDR1 as LNHDA and CDR2 as SQIVND (reference sequence). This CDR3 has 16 residues. With V trimmed by 5 bases and J by 2 bases, 10 bases remained unmatched. In DNA, the CDR3 is TGTGCCAGTAGTTTCCGAGGGACAGGCAAGAACTATGGCTACACCTTC. Translated, it gives CASSFRGTGKNYGYTF.

The chain recombines TRBV19 with TRBJ1-2, with D unresolved. The CDR3 is made up of 14 amino acids. CDR1 is LNHDA and CDR2 is SQIVND in the germline V gene (reference sequence). Trimming stripped 6 bases from V and 1 base from J, with 12 bases between. The CDR3 sequence: CASSPGLLNYGYTF. Here the CDR3 DNA reads TGTGCCAGTAGCCCCGGACTCCTTAACTATGGCTACACCTTC.

The J gene is TRBJ1-1, the V gene TRBV27, with 9 bases lining up with TRBD1. Germline V CDR1 and CDR2: MNHEY, SMNVEV (reference sequence). Trimming removed 6 bases from V and 11 bases from J; junction bases left unmatched: 10. The CDR3 has 13 residues. In DNA, the CDR3 is TGTGCCAGCAGACCCGGGACAGGGTTAATGGCTTTCTTT. Translating it yields CASRPGTGLMAFF.

The chain carries TRBV4-3 and TRBJ2-1; 7 bases align to TRBD2. CDR1 is LGHNA and CDR2 is YSLEER in the germline V gene. V trimming: 0 bases; J trimming: 10 bases; junction bases outside the gene matches: 15. CDR3 length: 17 amino acids. The CDR3 sequence is CASSQEGAGQLGGEQFF. Here the CDR3 DNA reads TGCGCCAGCAGCCAAGAGGGCGCGGGGCAACTGGGAGGGGAGCAGTTCTTC.

This clone was recorded only once. The V and J genes are TRBV6-5 and TRBJ2-5; 9 nucleotides line up with TRBD2. With 5 bases clipped from V and 4 bases from J, the junction kept 8 bases outside the gene matches. CDR1 is MNHEY, CDR2 SVGAGI, per germline. CDR3 size: 15 residues. The CDR3 DNA sequence: TGTGCCAGCAGTCGGGGCGGGGGGGCCATAGAGACCCAGTACTTC. This gives the protein CASSRGGGAIETQYF.

The genes are TRBV7-9 and TRBJ2-7, with D perhaps TRBD1 (6 bases). Germline V gene data show CDR1 as SEHNR and CDR2 as FQNEAQ (reference sequence). This CDR3 contains 12 residues. V was shortened by 3 bases and J by 6 bases, with 9 bases between the two germline ends. The CDR3 region has the DNA TGTGCCAGCAGCTTTTCGACAGGCGAGCAGTACTTC. It encodes CASSFSTGEQYF.

V is TRBV7-2 and J is TRBJ2-7; 7 bases match TRBD2. CDR1 is SGHTA, CDR2 FQGNSA, per germline. CDR3 length: 14 residues. V lost 0 bases and J lost 4; bases outside the gene matches: 3. The CDR3 DNA follows: TGTGCCAGCAGCTTAGCGTGGGGGGGGTACGAGCAGTACTTC. Protein product: CASSLAWGGYEQYF.

The rearrangement uses TRBV7-9 and TRBJ2-5, with no clear D. The germline V and J ends were trimmed by 5 bases and 5 bases, with 15 bases remaining between them. The V gene's germline CDR1 is SEHNR and CDR2 FQNEAQ (reference sequence). This CDR3 region has 14 residues. The CDR3: CASSPDRHSETQYF. As DNA, the CDR3 is TGTGCCAGCAGCCCGGATAGACATTCCGAGACCCAGTACTTC.

The chain employs TRBV6-1 and TRBJ1-2, with D possibly matching TRBD1 (5 bases). The CDR3 extends over 15 amino acids. Germline-derived CDR1 and CDR2 are MNHNS and SASEGT. Between the trimmed V and J ends, which lost 7 bases and 0 bases, there was a span of 15 bases. The CDR3 DNA reads as TGTGCCAGCACCCTAACGGGGGGAGCTAACTATGGCTACACCTTC. Translating it yields CASTLTGGANYGYTF.

This clone was found once. V is TRBV7-2 and J is TRBJ2-7; 10 bases line up with TRBD2. The V and J ends lost 5 bases and 0 bases, in that order; junction bases with no gene match: 10. The CDR3 is 17 amino acids. The germline CDR1 and CDR2 sequences are SGHTA and FQGNSA. CDR3 sequence (DNA): TGTGCCAGCAGCCGTGGGCCTAGCGGGGGAAGCTCCTACGAGCAGTACTTC. Its protein is CASSRGPSGGSSYEQYF.

The J gene is TRBJ2-7, the V gene TRBV29-1, with TRBD2 as a possible D gene (5 bases). Germline CDR1 reads SQVTM; CDR2 reads ANQGSEA. CDR3 size: 12 residues. Trimming stripped 2 bases from V and 7 bases from J, with 12 bases between. The chain's CDR3 is CSVESGTGEQYF. In nucleotides, the CDR3 is TGCAGCGTTGAATCTGGTACGGGGGAGCAGTACTTC.

The chain employs TRBV10-3 and TRBJ2-3; D is undetermined. This CDR3 contains 14 residues. Trimming took 0 bases from V and 3 from J, leaving 7 bases between them. Germline CDR1 ENHRY, CDR2 SYGVKD. CDR3 bases: TGTGCCATCAGTGAGTCGTGGCAAACAGATACGCAGTATTTT. This codes for CAISESWQTDTQYF.

This clone was picked up one time. V is TRBV5-1 and J is TRBJ1-6; no firm D call. The CDR3 loop spans 17 amino acids. V was clipped by 3 bases and J by 0 bases, with 13 bases between them. Germline loops: CDR1 SGHRS, CDR2 YFSETQ. The CDR3, as DNA: TGCGCCAGCAGCTCGACTTATATTAGCTCCTATAATTCACCCCTCCACTTT. Residues: CASSSTYISSYNSPLHF.

The chain employs TRBV7-8 and TRBJ1-3, with 7 bases matching TRBD1. Germline CDR1 is SGHVS and CDR2 is FQNEAQ. J gave up 4 bases and V 6 bases, and 6 bases lay outside the gene matches. This CDR3 contains 14 residues. CDR3: CASSKGGEGNTIYF. The DNA for the CDR3 is TGTGCCAGCAGTAAAGGGGGCGAGGGAAACACCATATATTTT.

The chain uses TRBV4-2 and TRBJ2-7, with D possibly being TRBD2 (6 bases). Trimming removed 2 bases at V and 2 bases at J, with 10 bases between. This CDR3 spans 14 amino acids. Per germline, CDR1 LGHNA and CDR2 YNFKEQ. The CDR3 spells CASSQPTRTYEQYF. The CDR3 region has the DNA TGTGCCAGCAGCCAACCGACTAGAACCTACGAGCAGTACTTC.

The chain uses TRBV11-2 and TRBJ2-5, with 7 bases identical to TRBD2. Trimming at V came to 3 bases and at J to 5 bases, leaving 3 bases not matched to a gene. This CDR3 has 13 residues. CDR1 and CDR2 from the germline V gene are SGHAT and FQNNGV. CDR3 loop: CASSFPGGETQYF. The CDR3 nucleotides are TGTGCCAGCAGCTTCCCCGGGGGGGAGACCCAGTACTTC.

The chain joins TRBV5-4 to TRBJ2-1; 15 bases are shared with TRBD2. Germline-derived CDR1 and CDR2 are SGHNT and YYREEE (reference sequence). The ends lost 3 bases at V and 2 bases at J; junction bases unmatched: 12. The CDR3 spans 20 residues. DNA of the CDR3: TGTGCCAGCAGCTCCCCGTCCGGGACTAGCGGGGGGTCAACCTACAATGAGCAGTTCTTC. This sequence encodes CASSSPSGTSGGSTYNEQFF.

The chain employs TRBV6-5 and TRBJ1-3; the D is unclear. V was trimmed by 6 bases and J by 2 bases, leaving 14 bases between them. This CDR3 comprises 15 residues. Germline loops: CDR1 MNHEY, CDR2 SVGAGI. Written as DNA, the CDR3 is TGTGCCAGCAGAAATCCGGGGTCAGCTGGAAACACCATATATTTT. Protein product: CASRNPGSAGNTIYF.

CDR3 in amino acids: CASSGSVSGANVLTF. The CDR3 DNA reads TGTGCCAGCAGCGGGTCAGTCTCTGGGGCCAACGTCCTGACTTTC. The chain recombines TRBV9 with TRBJ2-6; D unclear. The CDR3 covers 15 residues. Germline V gene data show CDR1 as SGDLS and CDR2 as YYNGEE. V dropped 3 bases and J dropped 0 bases, with 7 bases sitting between them.

The rearrangement links TRBV18 to TRBJ1-1; D unclear. Germline CDR1 KGHSH, CDR2 LQKENI. Trimming left V 3 bases short and J 0 bases short, with 11 bases between. This CDR3 has 15 residues. This CDR3 is CASSPQPGMNTEAFF. Here the CDR3 DNA reads TGTGCCAGCTCACCCCAACCGGGTATGAACACTGAAGCTTTCTTT.